The 22 T cell receptor beta chains listed next were all sequenced from one sample in a study of T cells in Graves' hyperthyroidism and ophthalmopathy. Researchers amplified the TCR beta CDR3 regions from RNA transcripts. The TCR CDR3 was amplified in a first-round RT-PCR using the HTBI primer set. Using its own MiXCR run on the multiplex PCR reads, TCRdb lists one record per CDR3 protein. The sample holds roughly 510,000 distinct CDR3 sequences; approximately 48% are singletons and the top ten take 44%. Sequencing input: peripheral blood or thyroid tissue (not recorded which). Receptors were obtained from an adult woman with Graves' disease, either hyperthyroidism or ophthalmopathy (not recorded which).

There are many counts of this clonotype. This rearrangement joins TRBV20-1 to TRBJ2-7; possible D gene TRBD1, 5 bases. Germline lookup yields CDR1 DFQATT and CDR2 SNEGSKA (reference sequence). The CDR3 consists of 12 residues. The germline V and J ends were trimmed by 8 bases and 3 bases, with 14 bases remaining between them. CDR3 coding DNA: TGCAGTCTACAGTGGGGCGGCTACGAGCAGTACTTC. It yields the protein CSLQWGGYEQYF.

There are many counts of this clonotype. V gene TRBV9 combines with J gene TRBJ2-2, with D hard to call. Trimming stripped 0 bases from V and 7 bases from J, with 4 bases between. CDR1 and CDR2 (germline): SGDLS, YYNGEE. This CDR3 has 12 residues. The CDR3 coding sequence is TGTGCCAGCAGCGTAGACGTCGGGGAGCTGTTTTTT. Its translation: CASSVDVGELFF.

Concerning this clonotype: The junction departs from the called germline gene at one end, perhaps through a read error. The chain combines TRBV7-6 with TRBJ1-2; D uncertain. Germline V gene sequence: CDR1 SGHVS, CDR2 FNYEAQ. This CDR3 spans 13 amino acids. Here the CDR3 reads CASSFKPNYGFSF. In nucleotides, the CDR3 is TGTGCCAGCAGCTTTAAGCCCAACTATGGCTTTTCCTTC.

This clonotype was picked up a small number of times. This chain joins TRBV3-1 and TRBJ1-6; D not resolved. CDR1 and CDR2 (germline): LGHDT, YNNKEL (reference sequence). Deletions cut 0 bases from V and 7 bases from J, with 16 bases between. CDR3 length: 17 residues. CDR3: CASSQEVRAGANSPLHF. In DNA form, the CDR3 reads TGTGCCAGCAGCCAAGAAGTTAGAGCGGGAGCAAATTCACCCCTCCACTTT. Filled out from reference TRBV3-1 and TRBJ1-6, the complete variable domain reads DTAVSQTPKYLVTQMGNDKSIKCEQNLGHDTMYWYKQDSKKFLKIMFSYNNKELIINETVPNRFSPKSPDKAHLNLHINSLELGDSAVYFCASSQEVRAGANSPLHFGNGTRLTVT.

This clonotype was counted at least ten times. The chain employs TRBV6-6 and TRBJ2-7; 8 nucleotides align to TRBD2. CDR3 size: 15 residues. The germline CDR1 and CDR2 sequences are MNHNY and SVGAGI (reference sequence). Trimming at V came to 8 bases and at J to 2 bases, leaving 11 bases not matched to a gene. The CDR3 DNA reads as TGTGCCAGCCGGGGGGGAGGGGTAAGGCCCTACGAGCAGTACTTC. It translates to CASRGGGVRPYEQYF.

This clonotype appeared many times. The chain joins TRBV25-1 to TRBJ2-7; D not resolved. Trimming removed 7 bases at V and 0 bases at J, with 7 bases between. The CDR3 has 12 amino acids. Germline V gene lookup returns CDR1 MGHDK and CDR2 SYGVNS. The CDR3 region is CASTKSSYEQYF. The CDR3 DNA reads TGTGCCAGCACGAAAAGCTCCTACGAGCAGTACTTC.

Of note for this clonotype: One base away lies a much larger clone, so this may be a sequencing read error. The chain links TRBV14 to TRBJ1-1; possible D gene TRBD1, 6 bases. CDR1 and CDR2 (germline): SGHDN, FVKESK. There are 16 residues in the CDR3. V was cut by 0 bases and J by 4 bases, with 15 bases left in between. The CDR3, as DNA: TGTGCCAGCAGCCAAGATACAGGGATTTGGGCCACTGAAGCTTTCTTT. The encoded protein is CASSQDTGIWATEAFF.

V is TRBV5-5 and J is TRBJ1-4; no definite D call. The CDR3 consists of 15 residues. V was clipped by 0 bases and J by 6 bases, with 12 bases between them. The germline V gene encodes CDR1 SGHKS and CDR2 YYEKEE (reference sequence). CDR3 sequence: CASSLVRIDDEKLFF. The CDR3 DNA reads TGTGCCAGCAGCTTGGTCCGTATTGATGATGAAAAACTGTTTTTT.

This clonotype was recorded only once. The V gene is TRBV10-3, the J gene TRBJ1-2, with TRBD1 as a possible D gene (6 bases). V was pared by 6 bases and J by 6 bases, with 17 bases between. The CDR3 runs to 14 residues. CDR1 and CDR2 (germline): ENHRY, SYGVKD. The CDR3 DNA reads as TGTGCCATCAGCAGGCTGGACAGAAAAGATGGCTACACCTTC. This gives the protein CAISRLDRKDGYTF.

V is TRBV5-5 and J is TRBJ2-2; no definite D call. Trimming stripped 4 bases from V and 3 bases from J, with 16 bases between. The CDR3 is 16 amino acids. Germline V CDR1 and CDR2: SGHKS, YYEKEE (reference sequence). The CDR3 coding sequence is TGTGCCAGCAGCCTTGTGACCGGAAGGGACACCGGGGAGCTGTTTTTT. This encodes CASSLVTGRDTGELFF.

This clonotype was seen only a few times. This chain joins TRBV7-2 and TRBJ2-5; maybe TRBD2 (5 bases). Trimming took off 5 bases at V and 4 bases at J, with 14 bases between the two ends. This CDR3 contains 14 residues. Germline V lookup: CDR1 SGHTA, CDR2 FQGNSA. The CDR3 sequence: CASSPGNGPETQYF. The CDR3 coding sequence is TGTGCCAGCAGCCCGGGGAACGGGCCAGAGACCCAGTACTTC.

The chain employs TRBV2 and TRBJ2-5, with D possibly matching TRBD1 (5 bases). Deletions cut 7 bases from V and 2 bases from J, with 14 bases between. This CDR3 spans 14 amino acids. Germline CDR1 and CDR2: SNHLY and FYNNEI. The CDR3 sequence is CASKGQPGQETQYF. DNA for the CDR3: TGTGCCAGCAAAGGACAACCTGGGCAAGAGACCCAGTACTTC.

Concerning this clonotype itself: One junction end does not reproduce the germline sequence, and a read error may be involved. The chain couples TRBV10-2 to TRBJ1-2; D gene unclear. The germline CDR1 and CDR2 sequences are WSHSY and SAAADI. This CDR3 contains 9 residues. In DNA, the CDR3 is TGCGCCAGCAGCTCCGGGGTATCCTTC. This translates into CASSSGVSF.

At least ten counts were recorded for this clonotype. V and J are TRBV19 and TRBJ2-2, with 15 nucleotides matching TRBD2. The CDR3 is made up of 17 amino acids. Germline CDR1 and CDR2: LNHDA and SQIVND (reference sequence). The V segment lost 5 bases and the J segment 4 bases; nucleotides outside the gene matches: 5. The CDR3 DNA reads TGTGCCAGTAGTGGACTAGCGGGAGGGCCGAGCACCGGGGAGCTGTTTTTT. Its protein product is CASSGLAGGPSTGELFF.

Only a few counts were recorded for this clonotype. This chain's CDR3 is CSVGGTGTETQYF. The CDR3 DNA reads TGCAGCGTTGGCGGGACAGGGACGGAGACCCAGTACTTC. This chain connects TRBV29-1 to TRBJ2-5; 9 nucleotides agree with TRBD1. Germline CDR1 and CDR2: SQVTM and ANQGSEA. Trimming removed 4 bases from V and 5 bases from J; junction bases left unmatched: 5. CDR3 length: 13 residues.

The sample holds many counts of this clonotype. J is TRBJ2-2 and V is TRBV30; D is unresolved. V gave up 2 bases and J gave up 6 bases, with 7 bases separating them. The CDR3 covers 12 residues. Germline V gene data show CDR1 as GTSNPN and CDR2 as SVGIG (reference sequence). The CDR3 protein is CAWSLVAGELFF. CDR3 bases: TGTGCCTGGAGTCTAGTTGCCGGGGAGCTGTTTTTT.

This clonotype occurred many times. V gene TRBV6-5 combines with J gene TRBJ1-5; D is unclear. Germline CDR1 and CDR2: MNHEY and SVGAGI. This CDR3 comprises 14 residues. The ends were cut back, 3 bases at V and 3 bases at J, with 9 bases in the middle. The CDR3 DNA sequence: TGTGCCAGCAGTTATGGGCGGAACAATCAGCCCCAGCATTTT. It encodes CASSYGRNNQPQHF.

The chain carries TRBV29-1 and TRBJ2-5; TRBD2 is a possible D gene (7 bases). The CDR3 length is 14 residues. Germline loops: CDR1 SQVTM, CDR2 ANQGSEA. V was trimmed by 1 base and J by 3 bases, leaving 12 bases between them. The CDR3 is CSVEGAGAEETQYF. The CDR3 DNA is TGCAGCGTTGAAGGGGCGGGGGCCGAAGAGACCCAGTACTTC.

The J gene is TRBJ2-5, the V gene TRBV10-3, with D maybe TRBD2 (6 bases). The CDR3 extends over 12 amino acids. Germline CDR1 and CDR2: ENHRY and SYGVKD. The CDR3 coding sequence is TGTGCTAGAGATCGCGGGGTAGAGACCCAGTACTTC. Its translation: CARDRGVETQYF.

In its sample, this clonotype was seen many times. V usage is TRBV20-1 and J usage is TRBJ1-5, with D tentatively TRBD1 (6 bases). Germline CDR1 DFQATT, CDR2 SNEGSKA (reference sequence). Trimming removed 3 bases from V and 5 bases from J, with 11 bases in between. CDR3 size: 13 residues. This chain's CDR3 is CSASGTPYQPQHF. The CDR3 nucleotides are TGCAGTGCTAGCGGGACACCCTATCAGCCCCAGCATTTT.

The V and J genes are TRBV7-9 and TRBJ2-7, with TRBD2 as a possible D gene (5 bases). V lost 2 bases, J lost 8 bases, and 10 bases lay in between. This CDR3 is built from 12 residues. The germline gives CDR1 SEHNR, CDR2 FQNEAQ (reference sequence). The CDR3 coding sequence is TGTGCCAGCAGCTTAACGGGGAACCAGCAGTACTTC. Its translation: CASSLTGNQQYF.

V and J are TRBV29-1 and TRBJ1-1; D gene unclear. CDR1 and CDR2 (germline): SQVTM, ANQGSEA. The CDR3 is made up of 14 amino acids. V lost 0 bases to trimming and J lost 0 bases, with 8 bases between them. CDR3 sequence (DNA): TGCAGCGTTGAAGATCGGGGATTGAACACTGAAGCTTTCTTT. Its protein is CSVEDRGLNTEAFF.